The clone carrying this T cell receptor (beta chain) has just a few counts. Its specificity is not known. V lost 1 base to trimming and J lost 3 bases; unmatched junction nucleotides: 21. This CDR3 is built from 22 residues. Germline V lookup: CDR1 MNHEY, CDR2 SMNVEV (reference sequence). TCRbeta library preparation incorporated unique molecular identifiers. One entry per CDR3 protein, called by TCRdb with MiXCR from the PCR reads. The table records about 500,000 distinct CDR3 sequences, more than 9.5% of them present only once. These data originate in a study of T-cell reconstitution after alpha-beta-depleted transplantation in children. Study conclusions and caveats: Certain patients had high TCRbeta diversity at day 60, and it came from recipient T cells and thymic progenitors that survived. Expanded clones from the graft, numbering several hundred, reportedly supplied alpha-beta T cells about two months after transplant. After one year, T-cell counts and TCRbeta diversity mostly came from new T cells.

The receptor was derived from a female patient aged 2-10 years who had a stem cell transplant for aplastic anemia, so the T cells may come from the graft donor. The sample consisted of PBMCs, mostly from graft donor cells, taken 180 days after TCRalphabeta/CD19-depleted stem cell transplant. This chain links TRBV27 with TRBJ2-1; 10 nucleotides match TRBD2. The CDR3 spells CASSLFSSLAGVKHYYYNEQFF. The DNA of the CDR3 is TGTGCCAGCAGTTTATTTAGTAGCCTAGCGGGAGTTAAACACTACTACTACAATGAGCAGTTCTTC.